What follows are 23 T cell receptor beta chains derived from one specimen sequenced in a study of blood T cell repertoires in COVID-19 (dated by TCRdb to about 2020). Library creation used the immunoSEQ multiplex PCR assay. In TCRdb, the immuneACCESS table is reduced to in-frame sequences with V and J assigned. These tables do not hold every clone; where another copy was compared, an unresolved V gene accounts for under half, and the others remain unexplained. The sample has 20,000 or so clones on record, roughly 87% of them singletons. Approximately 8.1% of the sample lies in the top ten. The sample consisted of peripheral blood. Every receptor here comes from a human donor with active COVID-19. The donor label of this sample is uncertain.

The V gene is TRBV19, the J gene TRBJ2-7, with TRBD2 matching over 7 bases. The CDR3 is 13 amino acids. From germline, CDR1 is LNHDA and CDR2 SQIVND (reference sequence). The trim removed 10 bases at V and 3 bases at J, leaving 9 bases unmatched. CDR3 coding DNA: TGTGCCACTGACCCCGGACTAGGCTACGAGCAGTACTTC. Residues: CATDPGLGYEQYF.

In nucleotides, the CDR3 is TGTGCCAGCAGTCCCCCGGGGAGGAATGAGCAGTTCTTC. Translating it yields CASSPPGRNEQFF. The genes are TRBV27 and TRBJ2-1; D possibly corresponds to TRBD2 (6 bases). Germline lookup yields CDR1 MNHEY and CDR2 SMNVEV (reference sequence). Trimming shortened V by 5 bases and J by 7 bases, and 12 bases separated the two germline ends. This CDR3 comprises 13 residues.

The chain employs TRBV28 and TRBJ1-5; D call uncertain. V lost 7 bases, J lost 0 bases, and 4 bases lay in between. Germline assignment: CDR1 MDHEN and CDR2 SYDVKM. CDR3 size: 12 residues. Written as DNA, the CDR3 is TGTGCCAGCACAGTTAGCAATCAGCCCCAGCATTTT. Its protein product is CASTVSNQPQHF.

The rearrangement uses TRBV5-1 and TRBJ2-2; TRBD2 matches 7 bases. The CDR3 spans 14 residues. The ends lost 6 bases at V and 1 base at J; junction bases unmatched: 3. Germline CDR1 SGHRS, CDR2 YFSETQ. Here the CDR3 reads CASMGLLNTGELFF. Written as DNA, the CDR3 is TGCGCCAGCATGGGACTACTGAACACCGGGGAGCTGTTTTTT.

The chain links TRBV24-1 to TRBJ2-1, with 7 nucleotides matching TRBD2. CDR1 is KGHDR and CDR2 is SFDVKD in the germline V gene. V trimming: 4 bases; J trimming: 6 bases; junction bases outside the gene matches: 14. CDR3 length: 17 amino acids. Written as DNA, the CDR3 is TGTGCCACCAGTGACCCCGAGACTAGCAGGCCCTCCAATGAGCAGTTCTTC. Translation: CATSDPETSRPSNEQFF.

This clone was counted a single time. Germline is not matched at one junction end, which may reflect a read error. CDR3 protein: CVSSRRLAQYEQYF. The CDR3 bases are TGTGTCAGCAGCCGTCGGCTAGCGCAGTACGAGCAGTACTTC. The V gene is TRBV5-6, the J gene TRBJ2-7; possibly TRBD2 for D (6 bases). Germline V gene data show CDR1 as SGHDT and CDR2 as YYEEEE. The CDR3 extends over 14 amino acids.

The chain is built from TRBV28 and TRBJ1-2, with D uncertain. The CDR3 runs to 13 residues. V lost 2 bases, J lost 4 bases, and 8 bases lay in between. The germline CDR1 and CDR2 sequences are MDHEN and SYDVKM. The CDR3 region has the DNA TGTGCCAGCAGTTTAAGAGGATTCTATGGCTACACCTTC. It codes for CASSLRGFYGYTF.

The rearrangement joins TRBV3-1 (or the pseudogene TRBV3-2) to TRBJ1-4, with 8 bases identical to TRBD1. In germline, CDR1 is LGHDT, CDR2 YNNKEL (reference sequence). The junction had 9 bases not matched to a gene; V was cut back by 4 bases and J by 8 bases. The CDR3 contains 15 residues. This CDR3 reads CASSLRTGSGEKLFF. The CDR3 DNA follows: TGTGCCAGCAGCCTACGGACAGGGAGTGGGGAAAAACTGTTTTTT.

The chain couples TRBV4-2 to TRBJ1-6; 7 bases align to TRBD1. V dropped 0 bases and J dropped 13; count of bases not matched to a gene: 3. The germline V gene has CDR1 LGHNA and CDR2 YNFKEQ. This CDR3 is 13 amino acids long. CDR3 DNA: TGTGCCAGCAGCCAAGAGAGGGGGCGTCCCCTCCACTTT. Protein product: CASSQERGRPLHF.

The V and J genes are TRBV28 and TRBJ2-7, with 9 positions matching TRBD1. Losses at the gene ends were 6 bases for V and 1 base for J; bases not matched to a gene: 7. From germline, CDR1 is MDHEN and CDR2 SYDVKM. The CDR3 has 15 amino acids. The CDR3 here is CASSSGTGPSYEQYF. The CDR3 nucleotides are TGTGCCAGCAGCTCCGGGACAGGGCCATCCTACGAGCAGTACTTC.

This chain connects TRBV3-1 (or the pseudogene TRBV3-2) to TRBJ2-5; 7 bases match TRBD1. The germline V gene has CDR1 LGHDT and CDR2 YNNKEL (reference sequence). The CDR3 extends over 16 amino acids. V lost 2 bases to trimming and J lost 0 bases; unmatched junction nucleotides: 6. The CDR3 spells CASSQRDSRYQETQYF. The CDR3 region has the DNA TGTGCCAGCAGCCAAAGGGACAGTAGGTACCAAGAGACCCAGTACTTC.

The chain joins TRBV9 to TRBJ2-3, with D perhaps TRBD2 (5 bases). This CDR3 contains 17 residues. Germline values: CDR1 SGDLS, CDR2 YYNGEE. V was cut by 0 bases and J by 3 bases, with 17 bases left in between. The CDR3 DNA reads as TGTGCCAGCAGCGTAGCCGCGGACTCCCTCGAGACAGATACGCAGTATTTT. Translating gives CASSVAADSLETDTQYF.

The CDR3 DNA is TGTGCCACCAGTTCCTTGGATTCTGGGACAGGGAGGCATGAGCAGTTCTTC. Its protein product is CATSSLDSGTGRHEQFF. The chain couples TRBV24-1 to TRBJ2-1; 9 nucleotides line up with TRBD1. Germline CDR1 reads KGHDR; CDR2 reads SFDVKD. Trimming took 6 bases from V and 8 from J; bases not matched to a gene: 16. The CDR3 sequence is 17 residues long.

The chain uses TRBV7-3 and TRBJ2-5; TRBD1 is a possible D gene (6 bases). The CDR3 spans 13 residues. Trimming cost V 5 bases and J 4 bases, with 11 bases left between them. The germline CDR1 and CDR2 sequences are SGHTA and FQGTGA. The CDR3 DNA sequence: TGTGCCAGCAGCCGCAGGGGCGGAGAGACCCAGTACTTC. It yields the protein CASSRRGGETQYF.

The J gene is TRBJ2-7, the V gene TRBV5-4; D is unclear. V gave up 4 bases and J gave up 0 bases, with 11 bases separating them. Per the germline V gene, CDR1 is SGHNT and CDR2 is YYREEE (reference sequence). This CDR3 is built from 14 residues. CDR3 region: CASSPYRVSYEQYF. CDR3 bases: TGTGCCAGCAGCCCCTACCGGGTCTCCTACGAGCAGTACTTC.

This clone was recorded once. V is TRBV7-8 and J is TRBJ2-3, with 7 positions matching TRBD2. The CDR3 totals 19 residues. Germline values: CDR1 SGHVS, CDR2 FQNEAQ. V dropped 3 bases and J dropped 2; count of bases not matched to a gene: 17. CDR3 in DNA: TGTGCCAGCAGCTTCGAACTAGCGTCGACACATAGATTCACAGATACGCAGTATTTT. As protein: CASSFELASTHRFTDTQYF.

The DNA of the CDR3 is TGTGCCAGCAGCTCGTGGGAGGGGGGGCGGCGAACTGAAGCTTTCTTT. This encodes CASSSWEGGRRTEAFF. The rearrangement uses TRBV7-2 and TRBJ1-1; possible D gene TRBD1, 6 bases. There are 16 residues in the CDR3. The germline CDR1 and CDR2 sequences are SGHTA and FQGNSA. The V and J ends lost 4 bases and 5 bases respectively, with 20 bases between them.

In DNA form, the CDR3 reads TGTGCCAGCAGCTTATCCACAGGGGTTGGTGGCTACACCTTC. It translates to CASSLSTGVGGYTF. The chain has TRBV7-6 and TRBJ1-2; 7 bases line up with TRBD1. Losses at the gene ends were 2 bases for V and 7 bases for J; bases not matched to a gene: 7. The CDR3 length is 14 residues. Germline CDR1 reads SGHVS; CDR2 reads FNYEAQ.

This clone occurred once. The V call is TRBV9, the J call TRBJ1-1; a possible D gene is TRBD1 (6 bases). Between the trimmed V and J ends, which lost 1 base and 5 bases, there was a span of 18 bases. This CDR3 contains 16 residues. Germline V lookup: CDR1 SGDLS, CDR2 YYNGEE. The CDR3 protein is CASSVTPGGGPTEAFF. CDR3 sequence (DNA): TGTGCCAGCAGCGTAACTCCTGGGGGGGGCCCTACTGAAGCTTTCTTT. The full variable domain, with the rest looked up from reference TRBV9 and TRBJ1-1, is DSGVTQTPKHLITATGQRVTLRCSPRSGDLSVYWYQQSLDQGLQFLIQYYNGEERAKGNILERFSAQQFPDLHSELNLSSLELGDSALYFCASSVTPGGGPTEAFFGQGTRLTVV.

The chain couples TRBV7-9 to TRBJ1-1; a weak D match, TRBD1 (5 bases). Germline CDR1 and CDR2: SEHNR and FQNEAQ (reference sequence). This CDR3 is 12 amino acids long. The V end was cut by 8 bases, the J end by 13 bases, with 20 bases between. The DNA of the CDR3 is TGTGCCAGCCAAGCTTATCAGGGAAGAGTTTTCTTT. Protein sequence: CASQAYQGRVFF. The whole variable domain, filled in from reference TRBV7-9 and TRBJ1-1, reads DTGVSQNPRHKITKRGQNVTFRCDPISEHNRLYWYRQTLGQGPEFLTYFQNEAQLEKSRLLSDRFSAERPKGSFSTLEIQRTEQGDSAMYLCASQAYQGRVFFGQGTRLTVV.

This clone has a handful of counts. CDR3 protein: CASTRERGQIGEQFF. CDR3 nucleotide sequence: TGTGCCAGTACCCGAGAGCGGGGGCAAATTGGGGAGCAGTTCTTC. The rearrangement links TRBV19 to TRBJ2-1; 8 bases align to TRBD2. Germline V lookup: CDR1 LNHDA, CDR2 SQIVND (reference sequence). V gave up 7 bases and J gave up 10 bases; unmatched junction bases: 15. The CDR3 runs to 15 residues.

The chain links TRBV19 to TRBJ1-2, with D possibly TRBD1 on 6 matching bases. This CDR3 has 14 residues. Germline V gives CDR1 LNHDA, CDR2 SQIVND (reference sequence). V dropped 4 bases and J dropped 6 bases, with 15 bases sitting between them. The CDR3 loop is CASSTRGLSDGYTF. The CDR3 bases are TGTGCCAGTAGTACCAGGGGTTTATCGGATGGCTACACCTTC. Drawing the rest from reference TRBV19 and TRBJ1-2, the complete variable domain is DGGITQSPKYLFRKEGQNVTLSCEQNLNHDAMYWYRQDPGQGLRLIYYSQIVNDFQKGDIAEGYSVSREKKESFPLTVTSAQKNPTAFYLCASSTRGLSDGYTFGSGTRLTVV.

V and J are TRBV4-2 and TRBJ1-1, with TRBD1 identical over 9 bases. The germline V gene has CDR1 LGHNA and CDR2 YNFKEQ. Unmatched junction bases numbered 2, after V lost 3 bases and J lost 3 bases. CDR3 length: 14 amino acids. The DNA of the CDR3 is TGTGCCAGCAGCCAGACAGGGGGGGACACTGAAGCTTTCTTT. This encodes CASSQTGGDTEAFF.